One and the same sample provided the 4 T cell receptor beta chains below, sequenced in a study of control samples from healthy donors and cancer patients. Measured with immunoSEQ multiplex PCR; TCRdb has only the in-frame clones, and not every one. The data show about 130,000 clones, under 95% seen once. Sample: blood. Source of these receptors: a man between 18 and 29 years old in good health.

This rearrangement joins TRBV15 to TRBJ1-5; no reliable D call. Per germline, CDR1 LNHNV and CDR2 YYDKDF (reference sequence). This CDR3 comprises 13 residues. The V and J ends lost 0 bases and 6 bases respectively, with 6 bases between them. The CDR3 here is CATSREDGQPQHF. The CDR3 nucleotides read TGTGCCACCAGCAGAGAGGACGGTCAGCCCCAGCATTTT. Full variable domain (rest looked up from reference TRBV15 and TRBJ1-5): DAMVIQNPRYQVTQFGKPVTLSCSQTLNHNVMYWYQQKSSQAPKLLFHYYDKDFNNEADTPDNFQSRRPNTSFCFLDIRSPGLGDTAMYLCATSREDGQPQHFGDGTRLSIL.

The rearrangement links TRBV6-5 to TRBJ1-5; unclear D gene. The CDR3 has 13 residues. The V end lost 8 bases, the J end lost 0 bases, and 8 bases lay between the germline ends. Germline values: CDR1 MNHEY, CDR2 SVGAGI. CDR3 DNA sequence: TGTGCCAGCGCCGGGAGTAGCAATCAGCCCCAGCATTTT. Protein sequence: CASAGSSNQPQHF.

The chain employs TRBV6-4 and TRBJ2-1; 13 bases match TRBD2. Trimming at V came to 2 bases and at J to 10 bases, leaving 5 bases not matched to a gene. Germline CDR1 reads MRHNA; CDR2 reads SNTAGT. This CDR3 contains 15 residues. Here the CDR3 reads CASSDGGLAGSEQFF. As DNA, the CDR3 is TGTGCCAGCAGTGACGGGGGACTAGCGGGGAGCGAGCAGTTCTTC.

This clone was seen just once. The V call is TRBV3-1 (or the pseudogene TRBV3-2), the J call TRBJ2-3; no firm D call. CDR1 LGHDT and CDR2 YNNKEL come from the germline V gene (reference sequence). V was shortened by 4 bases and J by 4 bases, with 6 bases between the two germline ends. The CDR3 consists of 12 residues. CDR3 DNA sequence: TGTGCCAGCAGCCCAAGGGCAGATACGCAGTATTTT. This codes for CASSPRADTQYF.